Following are 21 T cell receptor beta chains from one sample sequenced in a study of shared clonotypes between healthy human individuals. This table comes from immunoSEQ multiplex PCR, and its TCRdb copy is limited to in-frame clones, with some not included. This table has a few million clones, about 90% appearing once. The sample consisted of naive CD4+ T cells from PBMCs. Subset defined: CD45RA+ positively selected. The receptor set was obtained from a man aged 18 to 30 in good health. Some clones in this sample may be carry-over from other donors' samples.

The rearrangement links TRBV7-3 to TRBJ2-7; D not certain. CDR3 length: 15 residues. Germline V gene data show CDR1 as SGHTA and CDR2 as FQGTGA. V was shortened by 2 bases and J by 2 bases, with 13 bases between the two germline ends. CDR3 coding DNA: TGTGCCAGCAGCTTAGGACCCGAGCCGCCCTACGAGCAGTACTTC. This codes for CASSLGPEPPYEQYF.

The J gene is TRBJ2-1, the V gene TRBV2; D unresolved. The CDR3 is 15 amino acids. CDR1 SNHLY and CDR2 FYNNEI come from the germline V gene. V dropped 8 bases and J dropped 0 bases, with 14 bases sitting between them. The CDR3 DNA follows: TGTGCCAGCGTCCGCGCGGTCAGCTCCTACAATGAGCAGTTCTTC. This translates into CASVRAVSSYNEQFF.

Note on this clone: The same CDR3 arises from other DNA sequences in this sample as well. The rearrangement joins TRBV5-1 to TRBJ2-5; 11 positions agree with TRBD2. CDR1 is SGHRS, CDR2 YFSETQ, per germline. This CDR3 has 15 amino acids. Losses at the gene ends were 2 bases for V and 2 bases for J; bases not matched to a gene: 2. The CDR3 sequence is CASSFLAGGQETQYF. The CDR3 nucleotides read TGCGCCAGCAGCTTTCTAGCGGGGGGTCAAGAGACCCAGTACTTC.

This clone has only one observation. J is TRBJ2-4 and V is TRBV27, with unresolved D. The germline gives CDR1 MNHEY, CDR2 SMNVEV (reference sequence). This CDR3 spans 14 amino acids. Trimming took off 3 bases at V and 0 bases at J, with 6 bases between the two ends. CDR3 sequence (DNA): TGTGCCAGCAGTTTGTCAGGAGCCAAAAACATTCAGTACTTC. Translation: CASSLSGAKNIQYF.

The chain employs TRBV30 and TRBJ1-2, with D uncertain. Germline V gene sequence: CDR1 GTSNPN, CDR2 SVGIG (reference sequence). This CDR3 has 12 amino acids. The V end was cut by 4 bases, the J end by 4 bases, with 10 bases between. The CDR3 DNA reads as TGTGCCTGGACTCCGACCACCTATGGCTACACCTTC. This encodes CAWTPTTYGYTF. Together with reference TRBV30 and TRBJ1-2, the CDR3 gives the full variable domain: SQTIHQWPATLVQPVGSPLSLECTVEGTSNPNLYWYRQAAGRGLQLLFYSVGIGQISSEVPQNLSASRPQDRQFILSSKKLLLSDSGFYLCAWTPTTYGYTFGSGTRLTVV.

The chain has TRBV5-4 and TRBJ1-3, with TRBD1 identical over 7 bases. Germline CDR1 and CDR2: SGHNT and YYREEE (reference sequence). Trimming cost V 2 bases and J 6 bases; bases outside gene matches: 5. The CDR3 consists of 14 residues. CDR3: CASSLDRVANTIYF. Here the CDR3 DNA reads TGTGCCAGCAGCTTAGACAGGGTTGCAAACACCATATATTTT.

The chain is built from TRBV27 and TRBJ2-7; 11 bases map to TRBD2. This CDR3 spans 19 amino acids. V gave up 5 bases and J gave up 3 bases; unmatched junction bases: 18. Per germline, CDR1 MNHEY and CDR2 SMNVEV (reference sequence). The CDR3 DNA reads TGTGCCAGCAGTCTTCGCTCCAATCCGGGACTAGCGGATAACTACGAGCAGTACTTC. Protein product: CASSLRSNPGLADNYEQYF.

This clone was counted once. The V gene is TRBV19, the J gene TRBJ2-2, with TRBD2 matching 7 bases. CDR1 is LNHDA, CDR2 SQIVND, per germline (reference sequence). CDR3 length equals 15 residues. The ends lost 8 bases at V and 1 base at J; junction bases unmatched: 7. The CDR3 protein is CASSYGGRNTGELFF. In DNA form, the CDR3 reads TGTGCCAGTTCCTACGGGGGGAGGAACACCGGGGAGCTGTTTTTT.

The rearrangement uses TRBV4-1 and TRBJ2-3; D call uncertain. Trimming left V 4 bases short and J 1 base short, with 12 bases between. The CDR3 is made up of 15 amino acids. Germline CDR1 MGHRA, CDR2 YSYEKL. Written as DNA, the CDR3 is TGCGCCAGCAGCCCTCCCCGTATCGGCACAGATACGCAGTATTTT. Translated, it gives CASSPPRIGTDTQYF.

This clone has only a few counts. CDR3 protein: CASSQLQQPQHF. In DNA form, the CDR3 reads TGTGCCAGCAGCCAACTTCAACAGCCCCAGCATTTT. The chain joins TRBV28 to TRBJ1-5; the D is unclear. Germline V gene data show CDR1 as MDHEN and CDR2 as SYDVKM. The CDR3 has 12 residues. The ends were cut back, 6 bases at V and 7 bases at J, with 10 bases in the middle. Based on the CDR3 plus reference TRBV28 and TRBJ1-5, the full variable domain is DVKVTQSSRYLVKRTGEKVFLECVQDMDHENMFWYRQDPGLGLRLIYFSYDVKMKEKGDIPEGYSVSREKKERFSLILESASTNQTSMYLCASSQLQQPQHFGDGTRLSIL.

This clone has just a few counts. This sequence joins TRBV7-9 and TRBJ2-7; TRBD1 or TRBD2 may be the D gene (6 bases each). The CDR3 extends over 15 amino acids. The V gene's germline CDR1 is SEHNR and CDR2 FQNEAQ (reference sequence). Deletions cut 5 bases from V and 0 bases from J, with 14 bases between. CDR3 in amino acids: CASSQQGGTSYEQYF. The CDR3 DNA is TGTGCCAGCAGCCAGCAAGGGGGGACCTCCTACGAGCAGTACTTC.

The genes are TRBV9 and TRBJ2-5; 10 nucleotides line up with TRBD2. The J call may be faulty, since TRBJ2-7 better matches the DNA end. Per the germline V gene, CDR1 is SGDLS and CDR2 is YYNGEE. This CDR3 is 16 amino acids long. The chain's CDR3 is CASSVALAGDGHEQYF. In nucleotides, the CDR3 is TGTGCCAGCAGCGTAGCGCTAGCGGGAGACGGACACGAGCAGTACTTC.

The rearrangement uses TRBV30 and TRBJ2-1; possible D gene TRBD1, 6 bases. The CDR3 totals 13 residues. V was pared by 6 bases and J by 3 bases, with 12 bases between. From germline, CDR1 is GTSNPN and CDR2 SVGIG (reference sequence). CDR3 nucleotides: TGTGCCTGCAATCAGGACAGCTACAATGAGCAGTTCTTC. Protein: CACNQDSYNEQFF.

The chain joins TRBV7-2 to TRBJ2-7; perhaps TRBD2 as D (5 bases). This CDR3 comprises 13 residues. The V and J ends lost 2 bases and 7 bases respectively, with 12 bases between them. CDR1 is SGHTA, CDR2 FQGNSA, per germline. Here the CDR3 DNA reads TGTGCCAGCAGCTTAAGAGGGCAGCTGGAGCAGTACTTC. Translation: CASSLRGQLEQYF.

J is TRBJ1-2 and V is TRBV7-9; TRBD1 might be the D (6 bases). The CDR3 is 13 amino acids. The V end was cut by 5 bases, the J end by 8 bases, with 15 bases between. Germline V lookup: CDR1 SEHNR, CDR2 FQNEAQ (reference sequence). CDR3 sequence: CASSTRQDRGYTF. DNA of the CDR3: TGTGCCAGCAGCACCCGACAGGATCGAGGCTACACCTTC.

The chain recombines TRBV6-6 with TRBJ1-4; D not resolved. Germline V gene sequence: CDR1 MNHNY, CDR2 SVGAGI (reference sequence). The V end lost 0 bases, the J end lost 8 bases, and 16 bases lay between the germline ends. The CDR3 consists of 16 residues. The CDR3, as DNA: TGTGCCAGCAGTTACTCGTCTGGTCAAGTGGGCGAAAAACTGTTTTTT. This encodes CASSYSSGQVGEKLFF.

This clone was recorded a few times. This rearrangement joins TRBV7-3 to TRBJ1-3; no definite D call. The CDR3 is 14 amino acids. The V end lost 1 base, the J end lost 10 bases, and 14 bases lay between the germline ends. CDR1 is SGHTA and CDR2 is FQGTGA in the germline V gene. Written as DNA, the CDR3 is TGTGCCAGCAGCTTAAGACCGCGGGAAGGGACCATATATTTT. Translating it yields CASSLRPREGTIYF.

The gene calls are TRBV6-5 and TRBJ1-2, with TRBD1 matching over 12 bases. The CDR3 is made up of 16 amino acids. The ends lost 0 bases at V and 4 bases at J; junction bases unmatched: 3. Germline V lookup: CDR1 MNHEY, CDR2 SVGAGI. Written as DNA, the CDR3 is TGTGCCAGCAGTTACTCCGGGACAGGGGGCGTCTATGGCTACACCTTC. Its protein product is CASSYSGTGGVYGYTF.

The rearrangement joins TRBV7-3 to TRBJ1-2; D might be TRBD1 (6 bases). The CDR3 is made up of 15 amino acids. Trimming shortened V by 0 bases and J by 5 bases, and 13 bases separated the two germline ends. The germline V gene has CDR1 SGHTA and CDR2 FQGTGA. CDR3 in amino acids: CASSLTGQGRYGYTF. CDR3 in DNA: TGTGCCAGCAGCTTAACTGGTCAGGGGCGATATGGCTACACCTTC.

This chain uses TRBV19 with TRBJ1-2; 11 bases line up with TRBD1. In germline, CDR1 is LNHDA, CDR2 SQIVND (reference sequence). The CDR3 is made up of 13 amino acids. Losses at the gene ends were 5 bases for V and 6 bases for J; bases not matched to a gene: 2. The chain's CDR3 is CASSGGQGDGYTF. CDR3 nucleotide sequence: TGTGCCAGTAGTGGGGGACAGGGGGATGGCTACACCTTC.

This sequence joins TRBV11-1 and TRBJ1-1; tentatively, D is TRBD1 (5 bases). V gave up 5 bases and J gave up 1 base, with 11 bases separating them. The CDR3 is made up of 14 amino acids. Germline CDR1 SGHAT, CDR2 FQDESV (reference sequence). The CDR3 sequence is CASSVSQGNTEAFF. As DNA, the CDR3 is TGTGCCAGCAGCGTAAGTCAGGGGAACACTGAAGCTTTCTTT.